The clone carrying this T cell receptor (beta chain) was counted only a few times. Its antigen remains unidentified. CDR1 is SNHLY, CDR2 FYNNEI, per germline. The CDR3 loop spans 13 amino acids. The germline V and J ends were trimmed by 4 bases and 2 bases, with 9 bases remaining between them. The source of the sample is a study of shared clonotypes between healthy human individuals. Researchers ran the assay at a deep level. Sequenced by immunoSEQ multiplex PCR; TCRdb stores in-frame clones only, minus some. The sample records 300,000 to 350,000 clones, around 70% being singletons. Findings and limits, study-wide: The study found approximately 5% of naive CD4 clonotypes shared across four donors.

What was sequenced was memory CD4+ T cells sorted from blood. This sample's subset: CD45RA-negative fraction. The chain uses TRBV2 and TRBJ2-7; D is undetermined. This receptor was taken from a man aged 30-40 years in good health. The CDR3 DNA reads TGTGCCAGCAGTGCTGGTCAGACCTACGAGCAGTACTTC. Translating it yields CASSAGQTYEQYF.